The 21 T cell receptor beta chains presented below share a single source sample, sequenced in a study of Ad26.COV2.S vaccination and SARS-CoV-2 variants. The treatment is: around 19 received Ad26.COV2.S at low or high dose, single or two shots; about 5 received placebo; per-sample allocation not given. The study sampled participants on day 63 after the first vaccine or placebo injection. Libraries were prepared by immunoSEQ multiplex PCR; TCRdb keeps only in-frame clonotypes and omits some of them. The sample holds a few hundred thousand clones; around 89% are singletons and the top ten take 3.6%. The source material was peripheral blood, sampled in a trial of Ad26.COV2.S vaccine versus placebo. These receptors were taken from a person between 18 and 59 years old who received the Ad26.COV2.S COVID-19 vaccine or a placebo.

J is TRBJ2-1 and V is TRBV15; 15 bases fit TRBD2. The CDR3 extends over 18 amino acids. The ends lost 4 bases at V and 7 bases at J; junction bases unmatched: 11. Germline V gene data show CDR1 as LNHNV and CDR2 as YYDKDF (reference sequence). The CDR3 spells CATSIGTSGGPPTNEQFF. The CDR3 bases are TGTGCCACCAGCATCGGGACTAGCGGGGGGCCCCCTACGAATGAGCAGTTCTTC. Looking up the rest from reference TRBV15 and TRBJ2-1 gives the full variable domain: DAMVIQNPRYQVTQFGKPVTLSCSQTLNHNVMYWYQQKSSQAPKLLFHYYDKDFNNEADTPDNFQSRRPNTSFCFLDIRSPGLGDTAMYLCATSIGTSGGPPTNEQFFGPGTRLTVL.

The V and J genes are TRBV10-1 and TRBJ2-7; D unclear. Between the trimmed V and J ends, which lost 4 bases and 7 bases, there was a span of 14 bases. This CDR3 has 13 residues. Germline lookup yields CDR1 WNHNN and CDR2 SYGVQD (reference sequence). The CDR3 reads CASSVAWSVEQYF. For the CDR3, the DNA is TGCGCCAGCAGTGTGGCTTGGTCGGTTGAGCAGTACTTC.

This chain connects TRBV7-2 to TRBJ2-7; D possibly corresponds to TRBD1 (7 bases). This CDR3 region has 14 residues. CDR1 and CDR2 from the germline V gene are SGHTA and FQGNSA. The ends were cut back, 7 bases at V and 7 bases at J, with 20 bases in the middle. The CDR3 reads CASTAGGLTEEQYF. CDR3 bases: TGTGCCAGCACCGCAGGGGGGTTAACGGAGGAGCAGTACTTC.

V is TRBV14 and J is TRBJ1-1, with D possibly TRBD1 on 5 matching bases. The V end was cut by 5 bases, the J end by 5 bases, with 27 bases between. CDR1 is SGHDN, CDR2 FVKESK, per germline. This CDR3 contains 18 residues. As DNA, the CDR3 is TGTGCCAGCAGCGCAGGTGGGGGGTTGGGCCGGTGGAGGACTGAAGCTTTCTTT. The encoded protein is CASSAGGGLGRWRTEAFF.

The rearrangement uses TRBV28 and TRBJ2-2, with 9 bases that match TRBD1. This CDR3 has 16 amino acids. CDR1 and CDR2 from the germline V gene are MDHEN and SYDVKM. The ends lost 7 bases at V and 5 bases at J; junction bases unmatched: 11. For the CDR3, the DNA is TGTGCCAGCACCGGCGGACAGGGGCTATTGACCGGGGAGCTGTTTTTT. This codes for CASTGGQGLLTGELFF.

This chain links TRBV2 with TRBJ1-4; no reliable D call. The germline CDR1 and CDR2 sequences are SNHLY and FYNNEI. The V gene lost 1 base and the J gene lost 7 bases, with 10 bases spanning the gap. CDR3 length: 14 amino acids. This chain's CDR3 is CASSEERSSEKLFF. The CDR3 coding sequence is TGTGCCAGCAGTGAAGAGCGAAGTAGTGAAAAACTGTTTTTT.

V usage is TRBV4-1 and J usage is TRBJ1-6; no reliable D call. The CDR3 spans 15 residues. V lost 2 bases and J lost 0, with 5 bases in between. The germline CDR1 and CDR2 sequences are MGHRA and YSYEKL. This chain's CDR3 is CASSQQVSYNSPLHF. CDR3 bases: TGCGCCAGCAGCCAACAGGTCTCCTATAATTCACCCCTCCACTTT.

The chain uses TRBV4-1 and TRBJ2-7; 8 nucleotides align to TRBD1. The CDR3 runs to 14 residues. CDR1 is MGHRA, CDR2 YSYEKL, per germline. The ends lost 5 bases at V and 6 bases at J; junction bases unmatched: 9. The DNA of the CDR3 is TGCGCCAGCAGCAACCCGACAGGGGCCACCGAGCAGTACTTC. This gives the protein CASSNPTGATEQYF.

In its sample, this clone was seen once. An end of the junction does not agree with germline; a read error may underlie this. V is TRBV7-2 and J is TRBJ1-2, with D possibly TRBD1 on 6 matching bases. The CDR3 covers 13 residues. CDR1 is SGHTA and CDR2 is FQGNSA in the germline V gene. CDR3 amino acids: CASSFLGGGGYTF. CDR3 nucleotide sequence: TGCGCCAGCAGCTTTCTTGGGGGGGGCGGCTACACCTTC.

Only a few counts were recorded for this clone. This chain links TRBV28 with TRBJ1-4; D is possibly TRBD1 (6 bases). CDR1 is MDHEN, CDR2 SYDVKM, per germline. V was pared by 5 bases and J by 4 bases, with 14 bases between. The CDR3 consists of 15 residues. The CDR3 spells CASSIYDRFNEKLFF. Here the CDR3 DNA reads TGTGCCAGCAGTATATACGACAGGTTTAATGAAAAACTGTTTTTT.

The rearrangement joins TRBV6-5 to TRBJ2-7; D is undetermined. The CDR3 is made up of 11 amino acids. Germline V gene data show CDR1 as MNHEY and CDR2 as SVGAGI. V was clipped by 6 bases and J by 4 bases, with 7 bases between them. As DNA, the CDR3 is TGTGCCAGCAGCCACCTTTACGAGCAGTACTTC. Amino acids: CASSHLYEQYF.

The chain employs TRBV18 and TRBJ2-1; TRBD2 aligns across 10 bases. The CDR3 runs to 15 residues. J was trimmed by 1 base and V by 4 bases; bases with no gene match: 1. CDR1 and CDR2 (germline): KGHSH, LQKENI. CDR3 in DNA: TGTGCCAGCTCACTAGCGGGGGGATCCTACAATGAGCAGTTCTTC. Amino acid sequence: CASSLAGGSYNEQFF.

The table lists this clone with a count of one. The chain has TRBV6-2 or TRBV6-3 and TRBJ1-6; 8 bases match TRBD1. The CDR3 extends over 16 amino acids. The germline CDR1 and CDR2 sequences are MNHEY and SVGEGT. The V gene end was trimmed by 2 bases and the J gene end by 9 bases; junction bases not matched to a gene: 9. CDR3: CASSYADRALGSPLHF. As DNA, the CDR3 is TGTGCCAGCAGTTACGCGGACAGGGCGCTGGGTTCACCCCTCCACTTT.

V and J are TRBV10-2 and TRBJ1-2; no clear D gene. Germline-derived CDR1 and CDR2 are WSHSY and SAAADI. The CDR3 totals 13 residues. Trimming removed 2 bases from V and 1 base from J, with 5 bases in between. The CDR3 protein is CASSEALNYGYTF. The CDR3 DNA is TGCGCCAGCAGTGAGGCCCTTAACTATGGCTACACCTTC.

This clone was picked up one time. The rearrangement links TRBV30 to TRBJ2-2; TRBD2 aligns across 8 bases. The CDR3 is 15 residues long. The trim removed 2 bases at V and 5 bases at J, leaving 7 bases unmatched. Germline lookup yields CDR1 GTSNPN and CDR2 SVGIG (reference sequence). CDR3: CAWSRLAGWTGELFF. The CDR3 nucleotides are TGTGCCTGGAGTAGGTTAGCGGGGTGGACCGGGGAGCTGTTTTTT.

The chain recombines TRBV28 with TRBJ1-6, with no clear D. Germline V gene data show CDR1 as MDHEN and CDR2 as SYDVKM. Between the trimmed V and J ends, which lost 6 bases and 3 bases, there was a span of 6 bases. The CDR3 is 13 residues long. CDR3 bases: TGTGCCAGCAGGGGCAACTATAATTCACCCCTCCACTTT. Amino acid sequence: CASRGNYNSPLHF.

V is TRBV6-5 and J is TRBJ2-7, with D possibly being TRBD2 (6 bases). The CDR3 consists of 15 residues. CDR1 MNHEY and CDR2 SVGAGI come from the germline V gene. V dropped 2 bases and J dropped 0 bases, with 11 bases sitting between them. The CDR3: CASSYGTGDSYEQYF. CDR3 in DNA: TGTGCCAGCAGTTACGGGACGGGAGACTCCTACGAGCAGTACTTC.

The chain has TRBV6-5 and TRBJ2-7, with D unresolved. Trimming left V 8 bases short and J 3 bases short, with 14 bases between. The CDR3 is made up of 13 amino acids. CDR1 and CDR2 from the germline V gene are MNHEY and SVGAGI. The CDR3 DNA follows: TGTGCCAGCTGTAGGACGGGCGTCTACGAGCAGTACTTC. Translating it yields CASCRTGVYEQYF.

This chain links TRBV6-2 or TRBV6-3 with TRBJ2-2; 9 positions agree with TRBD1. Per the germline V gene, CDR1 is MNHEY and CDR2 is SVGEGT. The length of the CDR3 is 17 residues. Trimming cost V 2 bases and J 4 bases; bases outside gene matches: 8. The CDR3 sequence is CASSYPNRGRVTGELFF. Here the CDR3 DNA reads TGTGCCAGCAGTTACCCCAACAGGGGGCGCGTCACCGGGGAGCTGTTTTTT.

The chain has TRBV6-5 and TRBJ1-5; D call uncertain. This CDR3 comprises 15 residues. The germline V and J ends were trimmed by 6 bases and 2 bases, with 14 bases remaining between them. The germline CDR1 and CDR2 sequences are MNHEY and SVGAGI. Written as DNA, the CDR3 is TGTGCCAGCAGGGAGTCTGGAATTGGCAATCAGCCCCAGCATTTT. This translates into CASRESGIGNQPQHF.

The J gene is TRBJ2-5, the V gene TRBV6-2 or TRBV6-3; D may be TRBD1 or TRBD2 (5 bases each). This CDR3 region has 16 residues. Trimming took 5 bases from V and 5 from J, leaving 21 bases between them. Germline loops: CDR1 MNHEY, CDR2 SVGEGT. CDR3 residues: CASSLFLSGTPETQYF. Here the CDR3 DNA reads TGTGCCAGCAGTCTCTTCCTATCAGGGACCCCGGAGACCCAGTACTTC.